This T cell receptor (beta chain) came from a study of OX40 agonist ivuxolimab in advanced cancers. Study observations and caveats: In general, CD8+ T cells held more expanded clones than CD4+ did, on average. Antigen specificity was not determined for the expanded peripheral T cells.

Profiling relied on immunoSEQ multiplex PCR, and the TCRdb table lists in-frame clones only, not all of them. In the table there are around 80,000 clones, 70% to 85% of which are singletons. This clone has only one observation. Its antigen remains unknown. The germline gives CDR1 MNHNY, CDR2 SVGAGI (reference sequence). V lost 6 bases to trimming and J lost 1 base, with 6 bases between them. The CDR3 runs 12 residues. Blood was sampled at baseline, cycle 4 day 1, and cycle 7 day 1. V usage is TRBV6-6 and J usage is TRBJ2-5; D gene unclear. Sequencing was performed on CD4+ or CD8+ T cells sorted from blood, taken in a trial of the OX40 agonist ivuxolimab. This receptor was identified in an adult with an advanced solid tumor such as melanoma, head and neck, liver or kidney cancer. CDR3 DNA sequence: TGTGCCAGCAGAGCGCCCCAAGAGACCCAGTACTTC. Amino acids: CASRAPQETQYF.